The 25 T cell receptor beta chains below all came from one sample that was sequenced in a study of T cell repertoires in cytomegalovirus infection. One entry per CDR3 protein, called by TCRdb with MiXCR from the reads. Among roughly 730,000 distinct CDR3 sequences listed, about 33% were seen once. These TCRs are of unknown antigen specificity. The sample in question was cultured PBMCs, obtained from culture after CMV antigen stimulation. Receptors originate from a human donor in good health (CMV status not recorded). Some clones in this sample may be carry-over from other donors' samples.

This chain links TRBV11-2 with TRBJ2-1; TRBD1 aligns across 7 bases. Germline CDR1 SGHAT, CDR2 FQNNGV. The V and J ends lost 4 bases and 8 bases, in that order; junction bases with no gene match: 11. The CDR3 is made up of 15 amino acids. CDR3: CASSSWDSLGDEQFF. The DNA of the CDR3 is TGTGCCAGCAGCTCCTGGGACAGTCTGGGGGATGAGCAGTTCTTC.

Details on this clonotype: Germline is not matched at one junction end, which may reflect a read error. The J gene is TRBJ1-4, the V gene TRBV20-1; the D gene is possibly TRBD1 (6 bases). The CDR3 contains 15 residues. Germline V gives CDR1 DFQATT, CDR2 SNEGSKA (reference sequence). The CDR3 spells CSARPPGAPGEKPFF. In DNA, the CDR3 is TGCAGTGCTAGACCCCCGGGGGCTCCAGGGGAAAAACCGTTTTTT.

The chain combines TRBV19 with TRBJ2-2; D is possibly TRBD2 (7 bases). The CDR3 is 17 residues long. V was clipped by 9 bases and J by 6 bases, with 26 bases between them. The V gene's germline CDR1 is LNHDA and CDR2 SQIVND (reference sequence). CDR3 sequence: CASGGGASPGLSGELFF. CDR3 nucleotide sequence: TGTGCCAGCGGAGGGGGGGCGTCGCCAGGGTTATCCGGGGAGCTGTTTTTT.

This clonotype was detected many times. The CDR3, as DNA: TGCAGTGCCGCCTCTAGCGGGATGGTGGAGACCCAGTACTTC. This encodes CSAASSGMVETQYF. The chain is built from TRBV20-1 and TRBJ2-5; 9 bases align to TRBD2. The trim removed 6 bases at V and 5 bases at J, leaving 10 bases unmatched. This CDR3 has 14 residues. Germline V CDR1 and CDR2: DFQATT, SNEGSKA (reference sequence).

A few counts support this clonotype. The chain combines TRBV27 with TRBJ2-5; 9 bases are a match to TRBD2. After removal of 5 bases from V and 0 bases from J, the junction contained 10 bases not matched to a gene. The CDR3 runs 17 residues. Germline V gene sequence: CDR1 MNHEY, CDR2 SMNVEV (reference sequence). The DNA for the CDR3 is TGTGCCAGCAGTCCATACTTTAGCGGGGGTTACCAAGAGACCCAGTACTTC. Translated: CASSPYFSGGYQETQYF.

This chain links TRBV18 with TRBJ1-1, with a tentative D call TRBD1 (5 bases). CDR1 is KGHSH and CDR2 is LQKENI in the germline V gene. Between the trimmed V and J ends, which lost 6 bases and 8 bases, there was a span of 19 bases. The CDR3 is 14 residues long. In DNA, the CDR3 is TGTGCCAGCTCGCCTGGGGGACCGGGCCGCGAAGCTTTCTTT. Protein sequence: CASSPGGPGREAFF. Together with reference TRBV18 and TRBJ1-1, the CDR3 gives the full variable domain: NAGVMQNPRHLVRRRGQEARLRCSPMKGHSHVYWYRQLPEEGLKFMVYLQKENIIDESGMPKERFSAEFPKEGPSILRIQQVVRGDSAAYFCASSPGGPGREAFFGQGTRLTVV.

The chain combines TRBV20-1 with TRBJ1-5; 12 nucleotides align to TRBD1. The CDR3 length is 13 residues. The V and J ends lost 5 bases and 6 bases, in that order; junction bases with no gene match: 2. The germline V gene encodes CDR1 DFQATT and CDR2 SNEGSKA (reference sequence). The CDR3 bases are TGCAGTGCTGGGGACAGGGGGCTTCAGCCCCAGCATTTT. Its protein product is CSAGDRGLQPQHF.

This clonotype appeared many times. This sequence joins TRBV7-2 and TRBJ2-7; 7 bases are shared with TRBD2. The CDR3 has 15 amino acids. Germline CDR1 is SGHTA and CDR2 is FQGNSA. The ends lost 1 base at V and 0 bases at J; junction bases unmatched: 3. The CDR3 spells CASSLVTGGSYEQYF. DNA of the CDR3: TGTGCCAGCAGCTTAGTGACGGGGGGCTCCTACGAGCAGTACTTC.

J is TRBJ2-3 and V is TRBV29-1, with a weak D call TRBD2 (5 bases). The CDR3 has 12 amino acids. The germline V and J ends were trimmed by 6 bases and 6 bases, with 13 bases remaining between them. From germline, CDR1 is SQVTM and CDR2 ANQGSEA. CDR3 region: CSVRKEVDTQYF. CDR3 bases: TGCAGCGTCAGGAAGGAGGTTGATACGCAGTATTTT.

The rearrangement uses TRBV28 and TRBJ1-2; 9 bases line up with TRBD1. CDR1 is MDHEN, CDR2 SYDVKM, per germline. Germline trimming cut 5 bases from V and 8 bases from J; bases unmatched to any gene: 9. The CDR3 is 14 residues long. CDR3 loop: CASSQGQGRIGYTF. In nucleotides, the CDR3 is TGTGCCAGCAGTCAGGGACAGGGAAGAATAGGCTACACCTTC.

This clonotype was seen a handful of times. V usage is TRBV6-6 and J usage is TRBJ1-4; TRBD1 matches at 8 bases. The CDR3 runs to 16 residues. Trimming cost V 0 bases and J 8 bases; bases outside gene matches: 8. Per germline, CDR1 MNHNY and CDR2 SVGAGI (reference sequence). CDR3 loop: CASSYSEDRAGEKLFF. The CDR3 DNA is TGTGCCAGCAGTTACTCCGAGGACAGGGCGGGAGAAAAACTGTTTTTT.

The chain uses TRBV7-6 and TRBJ1-1; weak D call: TRBD1 (6 bases). The V end lost 5 bases, the J end lost 1 base, and 14 bases lay between the germline ends. Germline V gene lookup returns CDR1 SGHVS and CDR2 FNYEAQ. This CDR3 has 15 amino acids. CDR3 in DNA: TGTGCCAGCAGCGGAATGACAGGCAGGAACACTGAAGCTTTCTTT. This codes for CASSGMTGRNTEAFF. The full variable domain, its missing parts supplied by reference TRBV7-6 and TRBJ1-1, is GAGVSQSPRYKVTKRGQDVALRCDPISGHVSLYWYRQALGQGPEFLTYFNYEAQQDKSGLPNDRFSAERPEGSISTLTIQRTEQRDSAMYRCASSGMTGRNTEAFFGQGTRLTVV.

The chain uses TRBV6-5 and TRBJ2-3; perhaps TRBD1 as D (6 bases). The V gene's germline CDR1 is MNHEY and CDR2 SVGAGI. Trimming took off 6 bases at V and 2 bases at J, with 9 bases between the two ends. CDR3 length equals 13 residues. DNA of the CDR3: TGTGCCAGCAGACGGGACACCACAGATACGCAGTATTTT. Translated, it gives CASRRDTTDTQYF.

The chain joins TRBV3-1 to TRBJ1-2, with D hard to call. The CDR3 extends over 16 amino acids. The germline CDR1 and CDR2 sequences are LGHDT and YNNKEL (reference sequence). V was clipped by 0 bases and J by 2 bases, with 13 bases between them. For the CDR3, the DNA is TGTGCCAGCAGCCAAGAGGCGGGGTTGGCGAACTATGGCTACACCTTC. Encoded protein: CASSQEAGLANYGYTF.

The rearrangement joins TRBV7-6 to TRBJ2-7, with a weak D call TRBD1 (5 bases). Per germline, CDR1 SGHVS and CDR2 FNYEAQ. Trimming removed 4 bases at V and 3 bases at J, with 16 bases between. The CDR3 length is 15 residues. The CDR3 loop reads CASSSEGRGSYEQYF. For the CDR3, the DNA is TGTGCCAGCAGCTCCGAAGGTAGGGGAAGCTACGAGCAGTACTTC.

This clonotype was detected many times. This rearrangement joins TRBV11-2 to TRBJ2-3, with 9 bases fitting TRBD2. The J segment lost 4 bases and the V segment lost 6 bases, leaving 8 bases of the junction unmatched. CDR3 size: 15 residues. CDR1 is SGHAT, CDR2 FQNNGV, per germline. The CDR3 loop is CASSEGTSLADTQYF. CDR3 bases: TGTGCCAGCAGTGAAGGGACTAGCCTTGCAGATACGCAGTATTTT.

The J gene is TRBJ1-6, the V gene TRBV5-4, with D possibly TRBD1 on 5 matching bases. The CDR3 is 14 amino acids. Per germline, CDR1 SGHNT and CDR2 YYREEE (reference sequence). V dropped 0 bases and J dropped 11 bases, with 12 bases sitting between them. CDR3 loop: CASSLDQGSPPLHF. The CDR3 nucleotides are TGTGCCAGCAGCTTGGACCAGGGCTCTCCACCCCTCCACTTT.

This clonotype showed up just a few times. The rearrangement joins TRBV7-2 to TRBJ1-1; the match to TRBD1 covers 11 bases. V lost 3 bases, J lost 10 bases, and 4 bases stayed unmatched. From germline, CDR1 is SGHTA and CDR2 FQGNSA. This CDR3 is built from 13 residues. CDR3 nucleotide sequence: TGTGCCAGCAGCTTTGGACAGGGGGCGCCAGCTTTCTTT. Its protein product is CASSFGQGAPAFF.

This rearrangement joins TRBV20-1 to TRBJ2-7, with 9 bases identical to TRBD2. The CDR3 covers 16 residues. Looked up from germline, CDR1 is DFQATT and CDR2 is SNEGSKA (reference sequence). After removal of 1 base from V and 7 bases from J, the junction contained 14 bases not matched to a gene. The CDR3 DNA is TGCAGTGCTAGAGCCCCGTTAGCGGGAGCCTCTCGTGAGCAGTACTTC. Its translation is CSARAPLAGASREQYF.

This clonotype was seen repeatedly, ten times or more. The CDR3: CASSPAGHTETQYF. The CDR3 DNA sequence: TGTGCCAGCAGCCCCGCGGGACACACGGAGACCCAGTACTTC. This chain joins TRBV7-2 and TRBJ2-5; D tentatively reads TRBD1 or TRBD2 (6 bases each). With 5 bases removed from V and 5 bases from J, the gap between germline ends came to 15 bases. In germline, CDR1 is SGHTA, CDR2 FQGNSA. The CDR3 loop spans 14 amino acids.

The J gene is TRBJ2-7, the V gene TRBV20-1, with 8 nucleotides matching TRBD2. Germline loops: CDR1 DFQATT, CDR2 SNEGSKA (reference sequence). The V segment lost 4 bases and the J segment 0 bases; nucleotides outside the gene matches: 5. The CDR3 contains 14 residues. The CDR3 loop is CSAIGAGASYEQYF. The CDR3 DNA follows: TGCAGTGCTATCGGAGCGGGGGCCTCCTACGAGCAGTACTTC.

Many counts were recorded for this clonotype. The chain carries TRBV7-2 and TRBJ2-3, with D perhaps assigned TRBD1 or TRBD2 (5 bases each). CDR1 is SGHTA, CDR2 FQGNSA, per germline. The CDR3 sequence is 16 residues long. V dropped 0 bases and J dropped 0 bases, with 10 bases sitting between them. CDR3: CASSLAPGPSTDTQYF. In DNA form, the CDR3 reads TGTGCCAGCAGCTTAGCCCCGGGACCCAGCACAGATACGCAGTATTTT.

The V and J genes are TRBV27 and TRBJ2-5; perhaps D is TRBD1 or TRBD2 (5 bases each). From germline, CDR1 is MNHEY and CDR2 SMNVEV (reference sequence). This CDR3 has 14 residues. V lost 5 bases and J 5 bases, leaving 15 bases between the germline ends. CDR3 sequence reads: CASSPGTNWETQYF. The CDR3 bases are TGTGCCAGCAGTCCCGGGACGAATTGGGAGACCCAGTACTTC.

This clonotype has a single count. V gene TRBV27 combines with J gene TRBJ1-1, with a tentative D call TRBD1 (6 bases). The CDR3 has 14 residues. The V end was cut by 5 bases, the J end by 6 bases, with 16 bases between. Germline assignment: CDR1 MNHEY and CDR2 SMNVEV (reference sequence). The CDR3: CASSPRARGAEAFF. DNA of the CDR3: TGTGCCAGCAGTCCCCGGGCCAGGGGCGCTGAAGCTTTCTTT.

The J gene is TRBJ1-1, the V gene TRBV19, with 7 nucleotides matching TRBD1. V lost 4 bases and J lost 1; bases outside the gene matches: 3. In germline, CDR1 is LNHDA, CDR2 SQIVND (reference sequence). CDR3 length: 14 amino acids. CDR3 sequence (DNA): TGTGCCAGTAGTACAGGGGGGGGGAACACTGAAGCTTTCTTT. Translated: CASSTGGGNTEAFF.